This is a list of T cell receptor beta chains from one sample in a study of shared clonotypes between healthy human individuals. Some clones are missing from TCRdb's copy, which holds only in-frame ones; the method was immunoSEQ multiplex PCR. This sample has some 2,000,000 clones, with just under 95% found just once. Specimen: naive CD8+ T cells sorted from blood. The receptor set was obtained from a man aged 18 to 30 in good health. Both conserved end residues are part of each CDR3. Clone size appears in some rows only: once, few, many, or a class for an expanded clone.

clone size,V gene,CDR3 protein
.,TRBV6-5,CASSYYGTVNTGELFF
.,TRBV10-2,CATKGGTSYEQYF
.,TRBV11-2,CASSWLAGGEQFF
.,TRBV2,CASSPPDRLAGEGGQNIQYF
.,TRBV6-1,CASSESWSTSTDTQYF
once,TRBV19,CASSMIARHNEQFF
.,TRBV9,CASSVEGSQQETQYF
.,TRBV19,CASSITSSSYEQYF
.,TRBV7-9,CASRPNPDSSRPTGELFF
.,TRBV5-6,CASRTSGGYEQYF
.,TRBV5-4,CASSFGTFNTEAFF
.,TRBV10-2,CASSDQAANTGELFF
.,TRBV6-1,CASSERDSLYNEQFF
.,TRBV7-9,CASSEGLAGGFGANVLTF
once,TRBV5-5,CASSFGLTYEQYF
.,TRBV4-1,CASSQDVVAGGNEQFF
once,TRBV5-1,CASSLTSGGNEQFF
.,TRBV14,CASSQSIGTGNIQYF
.,TRBV10-3,CASLGGNYGYTF
.,TRBV25-1,CASSEAGLAYGYTF
.,TRBV18,CASSPGASYEQYF
.,TRBV9,CASSVQSGTTGRDTGELFF
.,TRBV6-6,CASSYSFQGDEQYF
.,TRBV18,CASSPQGQNTEAFF
.,TRBV9,CASSVTGGNSEPQHF
.,TRBV7-9,CASSRATGLAGDEQYF
.,TRBV27,CAVRELGSYEQYF
.,TRBV4-1,CASSQVGQGANEQYF
.,TRBV2,CASTIESSYEQYF
.,TRBV2,CASSEEEAGGYNEQFF
.,TRBV9,CASSVEGDRTEAFF
.,TRBV7-2,CASSLKAGGPTDTQYF
.,TRBV27,CASSSNDRRVYEQYF
once,TRBV11-1,CASSLALATSQETQYF
.,TRBV11-2,CAWGGGQGPPEAFF
.,TRBV5-6,CASSLDSDVYEQYF
once,TRBV5-1,CASSLALAGGGYQETQYF
.,TRBV6-5,CASSYDRFYGYTF
.,TRBV29-1,CSGINREGAFF